Described below is a single T cell receptor (beta chain) sequence and its context. This sample is part of a study of blood T cell repertoires in COVID-19. Per the authors' pipeline: For nucleated cells, counts were estimated from reference gene primer amplification. Profiled with immunoSEQ multiplex PCR; TCRdb holds only in-frame clones, not every one. That table furnishes V, J and clone size, whereas the DNA furnished D and trimming. The data show approximately 210,000 clones, around four fifths seen once. The TCR was taken from a woman in her fifties or sixties with acute or convalescent COVID-19. Sequencing used peripheral blood.

Here the CDR3 reads CATSSGAYNEQFF. DNA of the CDR3: TGTGCCACCAGTTCGGGGGCCTACAATGAGCAGTTCTTC. The chain carries TRBV24-1 and TRBJ2-1; possible D gene TRBD2, 6 bases. The CDR3 is 13 residues long. V was clipped by 6 bases and J by 2 bases, with 7 bases between them. Germline-derived CDR1 and CDR2 are KGHDR and SFDVKD.